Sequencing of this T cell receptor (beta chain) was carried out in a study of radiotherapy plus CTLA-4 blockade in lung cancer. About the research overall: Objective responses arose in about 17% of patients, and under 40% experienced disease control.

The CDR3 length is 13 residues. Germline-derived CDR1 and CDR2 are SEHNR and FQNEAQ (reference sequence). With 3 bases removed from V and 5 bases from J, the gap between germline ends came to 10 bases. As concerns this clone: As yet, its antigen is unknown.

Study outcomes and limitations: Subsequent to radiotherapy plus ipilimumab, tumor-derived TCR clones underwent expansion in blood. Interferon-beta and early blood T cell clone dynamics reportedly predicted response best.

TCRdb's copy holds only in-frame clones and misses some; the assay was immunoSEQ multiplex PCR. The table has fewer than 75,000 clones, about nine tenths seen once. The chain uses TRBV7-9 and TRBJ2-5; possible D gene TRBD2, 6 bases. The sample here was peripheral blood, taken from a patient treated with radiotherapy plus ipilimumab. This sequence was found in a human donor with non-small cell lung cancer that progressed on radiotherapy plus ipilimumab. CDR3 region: CASSLGGIETQYF. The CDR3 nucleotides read TGTGCCAGCAGCTTGGGCGGGATTGAGACCCAGTACTTC.